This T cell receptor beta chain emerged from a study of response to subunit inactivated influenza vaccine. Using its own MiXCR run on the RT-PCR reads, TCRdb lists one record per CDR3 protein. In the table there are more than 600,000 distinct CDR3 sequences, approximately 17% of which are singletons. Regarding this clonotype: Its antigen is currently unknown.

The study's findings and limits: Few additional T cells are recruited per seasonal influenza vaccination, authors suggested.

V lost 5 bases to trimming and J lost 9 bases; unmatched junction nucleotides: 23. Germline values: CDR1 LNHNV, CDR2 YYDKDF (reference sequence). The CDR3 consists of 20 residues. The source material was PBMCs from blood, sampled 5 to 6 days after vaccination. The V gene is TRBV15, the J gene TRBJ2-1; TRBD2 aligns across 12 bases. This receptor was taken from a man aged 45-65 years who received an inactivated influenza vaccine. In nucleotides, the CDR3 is TGTGCCACCAGCGGACAGACCAATTCGCAAACTAGCGGGGGGCCGGGTGAGCAGTTCTTC. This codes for CATSGQTNSQTSGGPGEQFF. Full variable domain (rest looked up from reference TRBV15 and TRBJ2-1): DAMVIQNPRYQVTQFGKPVTLSCSQTLNHNVMYWYQQKSSQAPKLLFHYYDKDFNNEADTPDNFQSRRPNTSFCFLDIRSPGLGDTAMYLCATSGQTNSQTSGGPGEQFFGPGTRLTVL.